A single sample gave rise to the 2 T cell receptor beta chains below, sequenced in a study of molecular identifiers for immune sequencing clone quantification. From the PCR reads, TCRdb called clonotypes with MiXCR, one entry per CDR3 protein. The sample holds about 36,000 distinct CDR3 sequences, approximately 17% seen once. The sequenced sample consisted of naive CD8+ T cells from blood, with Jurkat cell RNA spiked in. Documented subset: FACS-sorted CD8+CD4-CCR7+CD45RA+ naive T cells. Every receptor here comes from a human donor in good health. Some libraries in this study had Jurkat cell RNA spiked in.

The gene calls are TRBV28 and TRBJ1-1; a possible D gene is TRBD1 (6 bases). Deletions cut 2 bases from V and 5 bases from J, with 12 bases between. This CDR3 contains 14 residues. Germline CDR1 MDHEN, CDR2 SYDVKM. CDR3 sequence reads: CASSLGGGMTEAFF. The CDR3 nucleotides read TGTGCCAGCAGTTTAGGGGGCGGTATGACTGAAGCTTTCTTT.

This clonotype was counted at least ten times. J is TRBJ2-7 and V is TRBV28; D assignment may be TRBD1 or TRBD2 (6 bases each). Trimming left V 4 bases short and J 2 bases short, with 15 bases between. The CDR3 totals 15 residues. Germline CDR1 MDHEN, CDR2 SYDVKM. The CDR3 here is CASSSRGLAAYEQYF. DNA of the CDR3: TGTGCCAGCAGTTCCCGGGGGCTAGCTGCCTACGAGCAGTACTTC.